A single count supports the clone carrying this T cell receptor (beta chain). As handled by the study authors: Reference gene primers were amplified, and this amplification served to estimate nucleated cell counts. TCRdb's copy holds only in-frame clones and misses some; the assay was immunoSEQ multiplex PCR. V and J calls and clone size follow that table, whereas D and trimming were derived from the DNA. The sample holds around 160,000 clones, about 90% seen once. This entry is derived from a study of blood T cell repertoires in COVID-19. Study overall: The study drew acute and convalescent COVID-19 samples from the United States, Italy and Spain.

This CDR3 has 14 amino acids. Between the trimmed V and J ends, which lost 6 bases and 2 bases, there was a span of 15 bases. Germline V lookup: CDR1 SGHRS, CDR2 YFSETQ. The chain recombines TRBV5-1 with TRBJ2-7; weak D call: TRBD2 (5 bases). This clonotype was obtained from a human donor in a cohort sampled during active COVID-19. Sequencing was done on a sample of peripheral blood. The CDR3 DNA sequence: TGCGCCAGCACCCCCAGTACCGGGACCTACGAGCAGTACTTC. Translation: CASTPSTGTYEQYF. Complete variable domain (other parts from reference TRBV5-1 and TRBJ2-7): KAGVTQTPRYLIKTRGQQVTLSCSPISGHRSVSWYQQTPGQGLQFLFEYFSETQRNKGNFPGRFSGRQFSNSRSEMNVSTLELGDSALYLCASTPSTGTYEQYFGPGTRLTVT.